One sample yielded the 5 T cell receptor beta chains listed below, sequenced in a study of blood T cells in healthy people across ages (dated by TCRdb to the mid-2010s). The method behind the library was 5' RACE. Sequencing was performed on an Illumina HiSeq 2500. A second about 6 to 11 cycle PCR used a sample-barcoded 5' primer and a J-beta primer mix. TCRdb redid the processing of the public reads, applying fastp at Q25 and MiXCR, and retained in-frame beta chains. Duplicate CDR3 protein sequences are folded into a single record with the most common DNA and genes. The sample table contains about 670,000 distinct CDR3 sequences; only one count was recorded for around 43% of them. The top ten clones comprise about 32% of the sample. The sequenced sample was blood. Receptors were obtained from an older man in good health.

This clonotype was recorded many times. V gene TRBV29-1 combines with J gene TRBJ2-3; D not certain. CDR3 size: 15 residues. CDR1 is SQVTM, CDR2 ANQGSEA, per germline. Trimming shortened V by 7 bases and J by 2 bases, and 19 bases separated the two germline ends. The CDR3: CSATVVLNPTDTQYF. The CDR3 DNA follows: TGCAGCGCTACCGTGGTCCTTAATCCCACAGATACGCAGTATTTT.

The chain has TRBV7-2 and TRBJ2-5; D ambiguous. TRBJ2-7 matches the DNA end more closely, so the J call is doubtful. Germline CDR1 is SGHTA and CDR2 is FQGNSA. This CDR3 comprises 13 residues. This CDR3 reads CASSIVGSYEQYF. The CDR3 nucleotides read TGTGCCAGCAGCATAGTCGGCAGCTACGAGCAGTACTTC.

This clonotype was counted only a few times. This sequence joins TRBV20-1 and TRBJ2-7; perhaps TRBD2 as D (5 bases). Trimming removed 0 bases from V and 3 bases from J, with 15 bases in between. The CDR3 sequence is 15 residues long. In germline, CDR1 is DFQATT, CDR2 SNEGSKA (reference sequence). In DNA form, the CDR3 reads TGCAGTGCTAGAGATTCGGGAAGGAGCTTCTACGAGCAGTACTTC. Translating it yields CSARDSGRSFYEQYF.

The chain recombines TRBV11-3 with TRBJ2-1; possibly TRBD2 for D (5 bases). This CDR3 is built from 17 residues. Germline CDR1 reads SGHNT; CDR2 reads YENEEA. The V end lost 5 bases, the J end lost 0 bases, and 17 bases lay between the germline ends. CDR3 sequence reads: CASSPRSGLGSYNEQFF. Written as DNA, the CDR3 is TGTGCCAGCAGCCCCCGAAGCGGCCTAGGCTCCTACAATGAGCAGTTCTTC.

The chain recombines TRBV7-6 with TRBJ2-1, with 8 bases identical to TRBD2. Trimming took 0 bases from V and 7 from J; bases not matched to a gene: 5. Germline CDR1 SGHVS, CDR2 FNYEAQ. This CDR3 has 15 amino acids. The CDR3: CASSLAAGGGNEQFF. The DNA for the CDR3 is TGTGCCAGCAGCTTAGCGGCGGGAGGAGGAAATGAGCAGTTCTTC. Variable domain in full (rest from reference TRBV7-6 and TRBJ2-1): GAGVSQSPRYKVTKRGQDVALRCDPISGHVSLYWYRQALGQGPEFLTYFNYEAQQDKSGLPNDRFSAERPEGSISTLTIQRTEQRDSAMYRCASSLAAGGGNEQFFGPGTRLTVL.